The next 8 T cell receptor beta chains were all read from a single sample in a study of beta chain features in type 1 diabetes. Since all of the isolated RNA was reverse transcribed, expressed TCRB transcripts were what got sequenced. Some clones are missing from TCRdb's copy, which holds only in-frame ones; the method was immunoSEQ multiplex PCR. The sample carries 350,000 to 400,000 clones, approximately 15% recorded once. Input material: naive CD4+ T cells from blood. The receptors were sampled from a woman under 30 in good health.

This clone was counted between two and nine times. The chain employs TRBV9 and TRBJ1-2; perhaps TRBD1 as D (6 bases). Germline V CDR1 and CDR2: SGDLS, YYNGEE. This CDR3 region has 14 residues. Trimming removed 4 bases at V and 4 bases at J, with 14 bases between. CDR3 coding DNA: TGTGCCAGCAGCACAGGACAGCAATTCTATGGCTACACCTTC. It is translated as CASSTGQQFYGYTF.

The CDR3 here is CASSRRTGSQETQYF. The CDR3 DNA reads TGCGCCAGCAGCCGCCGGACAGGGAGCCAAGAGACCCAGTACTTC. This sequence joins TRBV4-1 and TRBJ2-5; 8 nucleotides match TRBD1. This CDR3 has 15 amino acids. CDR1 is MGHRA and CDR2 is YSYEKL in the germline V gene. V lost 4 bases, J lost 1 base, and 5 bases stayed unmatched.

This chain joins TRBV5-4 and TRBJ1-2, with 10 bases identical to TRBD1. The CDR3 sequence is 14 residues long. Germline V gene lookup returns CDR1 SGHNT and CDR2 YYREEE (reference sequence). With V trimmed by 0 bases and J by 6 bases, 2 bases remained unmatched. CDR3 sequence: CASSLVDRGHGYTF. CDR3 coding DNA: TGTGCCAGCAGCTTGGTCGACAGGGGGCATGGCTACACCTTC.

The chain combines TRBV28 with TRBJ1-5, with D possibly matching TRBD1 (6 bases). Germline CDR1 and CDR2: MDHEN and SYDVKM. V lost 5 bases, J lost 4 bases, and 12 bases lay in between. This CDR3 has 14 residues. The CDR3 DNA is TGTGCCAGCAGTCCTAGGACAGCGAATCAGCCCCAGCATTTT. Amino acids: CASSPRTANQPQHF.

This clone turned up a few times. This sequence joins TRBV7-3 and TRBJ2-7, with TRBD1 matching over 8 bases. From germline, CDR1 is SGHTA and CDR2 FQGTGA. This CDR3 comprises 13 residues. Trimming cost V 4 bases and J 2 bases; bases outside gene matches: 1. Here the CDR3 DNA reads TGTGCCAGCAGCTCCAGGGGGCCCTACGAGCAGTACTTC. This sequence encodes CASSSRGPYEQYF.

The sample holds a few counts of this clone. The chain is built from TRBV28 and TRBJ1-1; 7 bases are shared with TRBD1. Trimming at V came to 7 bases and at J to 1 base, leaving 6 bases not matched to a gene. CDR3 size: 14 residues. In germline, CDR1 is MDHEN, CDR2 SYDVKM. The CDR3: CASIQGGPNTEAFF. In DNA form, the CDR3 reads TGTGCCAGCATTCAAGGGGGCCCGAACACTGAAGCTTTCTTT.

This clone has only a few counts. The chain joins TRBV28 to TRBJ2-1; D is ambiguous. This CDR3 has 15 amino acids. Germline V gene lookup returns CDR1 MDHEN and CDR2 SYDVKM. Between the trimmed V and J ends, which lost 6 bases and 4 bases, there was a span of 16 bases. CDR3 nucleotide sequence: TGTGCCAGCAGCCAAGCTCCGGGTGTATACAATGAGCAGTTCTTC. Translation: CASSQAPGVYNEQFF.

CDR3 in amino acids: CASSTDRGSYEQYF. The CDR3, as DNA: TGTGCCAGCTCCACGGACAGAGGCTCCTACGAGCAGTACTTC. The chain uses TRBV18 and TRBJ2-7; the D gene is possibly TRBD1 (6 bases). This CDR3 is built from 14 residues. CDR1 and CDR2 (germline): KGHSH, LQKENI. Trimming shortened V by 6 bases and J by 0 bases, and 12 bases separated the two germline ends.